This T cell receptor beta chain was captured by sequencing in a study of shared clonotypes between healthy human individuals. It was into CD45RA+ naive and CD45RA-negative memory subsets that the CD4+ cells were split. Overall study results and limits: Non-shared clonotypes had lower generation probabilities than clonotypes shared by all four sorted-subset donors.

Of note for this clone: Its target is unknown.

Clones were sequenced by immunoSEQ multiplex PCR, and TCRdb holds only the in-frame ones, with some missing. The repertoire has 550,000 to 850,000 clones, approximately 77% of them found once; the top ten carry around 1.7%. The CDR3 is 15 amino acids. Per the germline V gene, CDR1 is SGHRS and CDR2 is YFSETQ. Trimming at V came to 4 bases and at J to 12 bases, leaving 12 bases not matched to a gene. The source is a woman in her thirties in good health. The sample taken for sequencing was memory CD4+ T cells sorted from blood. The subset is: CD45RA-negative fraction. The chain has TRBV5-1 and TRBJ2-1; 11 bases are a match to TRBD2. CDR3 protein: CASSQALAGGPRQFF. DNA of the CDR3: TGCGCCAGCAGCCAAGCGTTAGCGGGAGGGCCTCGGCAGTTCTTC.